One sample yielded the 2 T cell receptor beta chains listed below, sequenced in a study of control samples from healthy donors and cancer patients. Some clones are missing from TCRdb's copy, which holds only in-frame ones; the method was immunoSEQ multiplex PCR. The sample has over 150,000 clones, nearly 96% seen once. Sequenced input: blood. These receptors were taken from a woman in her thirties in good health.

This sequence joins TRBV27 and TRBJ1-2; possible D gene TRBD1, 5 bases. This CDR3 is 12 amino acids long. V dropped 5 bases and J dropped 14 bases, with 18 bases sitting between them. CDR1 MNHEY and CDR2 SMNVEV come from the germline V gene (reference sequence). This chain's CDR3 is CASSPGTGVNTF. The CDR3 nucleotides are TGTGCCAGCAGTCCAGGGACCGGGGTTAATACCTTC.

The chain uses TRBV6-5 and TRBJ2-6; D unclear. Germline V gene lookup returns CDR1 MNHEY and CDR2 SVGAGI. CDR3 length: 14 amino acids. Trimming took 6 bases from V and 1 from J, leaving 7 bases between them. CDR3 residues: CASSKPSGANVLTF. The CDR3 DNA is TGTGCCAGCAGCAAACCTTCTGGGGCCAACGTCCTGACTTTC.